This TCR beta chain was sequenced during a study of T cells after yellow fever vaccination. Whole-study findings and limits: Most clones from primary vaccination resurfaced after the booster (96% CD4, around 91% CD8).

CDR3 length: 15 residues. Germline V gives CDR1 MDHEN, CDR2 SYDVKM. V lost 4 bases to trimming and J lost 3 bases, with 14 bases between them. Concerning this clonotype: Its antigen is not known.

UMIs were added to TCR cDNA along with a universal primer site when it was made by 5'RACE template switching. Each CDR3 protein gets one entry after TCRdb re-called the 5' RACE reads with MiXCR. Among about 330,000 distinct CDR3 sequences listed, around 7.3% were seen once. The TCR originated in a young man who received the YFV17D yellow fever vaccine. The material was PBMCs, obtained 35 to 50 days after the first yellow fever vaccination. This rearrangement joins TRBV28 to TRBJ2-3; D not resolved. The CDR3 DNA sequence: TGTGCCAGCAGTTCCTCCGGCAGACCGACAGATACGCAGTATTTT. Encoded protein: CASSSSGRPTDTQYF.